Listed below are T cell receptor beta chains from one sample, sequenced in a study of beta chain features in type 1 diabetes. Sequencing used immunoSEQ multiplex PCR; TCRdb keeps in-frame clones, though not all of them. The table has some 640,000 clones, around an eighth seen once. Sequencing input: naive CD4+ T cells from blood. The receptor source for this set is a man younger than 30 with type 1 diabetes. Each CDR3 is given with its conserved first and last residue.

J gene	V gene	CDR3 protein
TRBJ2-1	TRBV28	CASSSRQGQFF
TRBJ2-3	TRBV7-2	CASSLERGTSTDTQYF
TRBJ1-3	TRBV13	CASSLGRRNTIYF
TRBJ2-1	TRBV11-3	CASSLGVVGAQFF
TRBJ2-7	TRBV2	CASTEDRDSSYEQYF
TRBJ1-2	TRBV5-1	CASSLYDNNYGYTF
TRBJ2-7	TRBV5-1	CASSLVHVGQTYEQYF
TRBJ2-3	TRBV2	CASSPLGGSTDTQYF
TRBJ2-3	TRBV5-4	CASSKQGRTSTDTQYF
TRBJ2-2	TRBV7-2	CASSPGRDGELFF